Sequencing of this TCR beta chain was carried out in a study of cytomegalovirus exposure and HLA in healthy donors. PCR primers comprised 60 Vbeta and 13 Jbeta primers. Produced via immunoSEQ multiplex PCR; TCRdb's table is partial and in-frame only. The sample consists of around 100,000 clones, over 60% of them appearing once. Regarding the study as a whole: It was reported in a later analysis that an Asian-associated ancestry cluster showed fewer N-insertions than the 666-donor mean. Per a prior analysis, the majority of TCR beta V segments were productive roughly 87% or roughly 30% of the time. Some V segments, including TRBV6-2 and TRBV6-3, were excluded as indistinguishable. TCR beta V- and J-gene trimming, according to a later analysis, was linked to a missense DCLRE1C variant.

A word on this clone: What it binds is not known.

V lost 0 bases to trimming and J lost 6 bases, with 10 bases between them. Germline CDR1 SGHRS, CDR2 YFSETQ. The CDR3 sequence is 14 residues long. Sequenced input: PBMCs. This receptor was obtained from a man between 18 and 29 years old in good health and CMV-seropositive. This sequence joins TRBV5-1 and TRBJ2-1; D uncertain. CDR3 loop: CASSLGSSLNEQFF. The CDR3 coding sequence is TGCGCCAGCAGCTTGGGTTCCTCCCTCAATGAGCAGTTCTTC.